A single T cell receptor beta chain is shown here with its context. This clonotype was counted between two and nine times. The antigen this receptor binds is unknown. Qualities for individual bases were not recorded, and no much larger clone is one base off. The data were taken from a study of T cells in Graves' hyperthyroidism and ophthalmopathy (dated by TCRdb to about 2019). With respect to the entire study: Peripheral blood samples were taken at the time of initial diagnosis, prior to any treatment. A discovery cohort of 95 to 100 patients, roughly 45 with Graves' ophthalmopathy and 57 with stable Graves' hyperthyroidism, was used to find distinguishing TCR V-J signatures. The paper reports TCR Vbeta CDR3 sequencing of roughly 140 peripheral blood samples: fewer than 50 ophthalmopathy, under 80 hyperthyroidism and approximately 17 progressor patients. Prospective prediction of ophthalmopathy was tested in an independent validation cohort consisting of 18 hyperthyroidism patients and approximately 16 patients who later progressed to ophthalmopathy. In roughly six Graves' hyperthyroidism patients, the study also compared T-cell repertoires from thyroid tissue with T-cell repertoires from blood. The 100 discovery patients were randomly split 7:3 into training and test sets. After blood sampling, hyperthyroidism patients were treated with methimazole at a starting dose of 30 mg daily, and ophthalmopathy patients were treated with high-dose intravenous methylprednisolone. General study outcomes and caveats: Most expanded thyroid clonotypes (frequency above 0.001) were also detected in blood, a finding suggesting that blood repertoires may reflect thyroid immune responses. In validation, progression to ophthalmopathy was predicted by the model with 65% to 71% sensitivity and 72.22% specificity, a median of approximately 7.1 months before onset. Ophthalmopathy was separated from stable hyperthyroidism by a 13 V-J signature model, with about 86% sensitivity and just over 81% specificity obtained in cross-validation and 80%/75% obtained in testing. No statistical method was used to set the sample size in advance, and investigators knew the group allocation.

The CDR3, from cysteine to phenylalanine, totals 20 residues. The kept DNA is CDR3 alone, 60 bases in frame from the first base. Between the V and J ends, shortened by 3 bases and 2 bases respectively, the junction contains 29 bases. Via the germline V gene (reference sequence), CDR1 is DFQATT and CDR2 SNEGSKA. The TCR beta CDR3 regions were amplified from RNA transcripts. The first round of RT-PCR for the TCR CDR3 was performed with the HTBI primer set and the Qiagen OneStep RT-PCR kit. Libraries were constructed in a second round of multiplex PCR, after which size selection and purification were carried out. Libraries were sequenced paired-end with 100 bp reads on an Illumina HiSeq2000. Processing in the source paper ran as follows. SOAPnuke was used to process the raw data, with reads discarded if the reads contained adapters or uncalled bases, had a mean Phred below 15, or lacked an exact constant-primer or identifier match. COPE v1.2.5 was used to merge the high-quality paired reads, and each unique nucleotide sequence was defined as a clonotype. MiTCR v1.1 was used to align the clonotypes against IMGT TRBV, TRBD and TRBJ reference segments. The analysis included only V-J combinations with a frequency above 0.0001, which together covered roughly 99% of the repertoires. A TCS score was defined as the ratio of F50 (clonal expansion) to E x V (chaos), with BLOSUM62-based TCRdist applied between CDR3 peptides within each V-J. Welch's t-statistics and random forest reduced around 550 V-J features to roughly 13, which were used in a naive Bayes classifier (R e1071). The raw public data were reprocessed by TCRdb itself: fastp quality trimming at Q25, MiXCR clonotype calling, in-frame beta chains only. Each entry merges the rows of one CDR3 protein and shows their most common DNA and genes. TCRdb, not the original authors, processed these V and J calls. Counted in this sample were 450,000 to 600,000 distinct CDR3 sequences; 15% to 20% of them appeared once. Over 45% of the sample comes from the top ten.

Moderately to severely active disease, a Clinical Activity Score of at least 3, a NOSPECS grade of at least 4, and a duration under 3 months were present in ophthalmopathy patients. Patients with uncontrolled infections, other autoimmune diseases, pregnancy or lactation were excluded. Diagnoses were established on the basis of clinical symptoms, serum thyroxine and TRAb, thyroid ultrasound, and orbital computed tomography. PBMCs were separated from approximately 10 ml of fresh peripheral blood using Ficoll-Paque density gradient centrifugation. Total RNA was extracted using Trizol reagent, and RNA quality was assessed on an Agilent 2100 Bioanalyzer.

The source material was blood. The origin of this receptor is a man aged 35 to 55 with Graves' ophthalmopathy. The sequence is built from TRBV20-1 and TRBJ2-1; TRBD1 is possibly the D segment (6 matching bases). The CDR3 reads as follows: CSASAPSGHSDRRTYNEQFF. The DNA sequence follows: TGCAGTGCTAGCGCTCCCTCGGGCCATAGCGACAGGAGGACCTACAATGAGCAGTTCTTC.